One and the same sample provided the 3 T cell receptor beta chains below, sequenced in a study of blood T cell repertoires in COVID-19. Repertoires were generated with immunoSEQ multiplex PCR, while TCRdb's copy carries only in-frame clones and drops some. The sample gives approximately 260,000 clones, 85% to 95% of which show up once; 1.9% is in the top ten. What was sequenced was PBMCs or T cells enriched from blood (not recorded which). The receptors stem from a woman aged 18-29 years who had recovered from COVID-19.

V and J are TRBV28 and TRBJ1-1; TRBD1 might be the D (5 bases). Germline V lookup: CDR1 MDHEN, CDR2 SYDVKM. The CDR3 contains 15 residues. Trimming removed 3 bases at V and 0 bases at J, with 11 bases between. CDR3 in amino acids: CASSFGGFLNTEAFF. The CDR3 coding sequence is TGTGCCAGCAGTTTTGGGGGGTTCCTGAACACTGAAGCTTTCTTT.

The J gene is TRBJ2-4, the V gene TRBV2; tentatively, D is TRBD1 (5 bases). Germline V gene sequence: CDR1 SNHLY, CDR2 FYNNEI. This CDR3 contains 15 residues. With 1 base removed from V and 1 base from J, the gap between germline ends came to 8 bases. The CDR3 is CASSEEGYAKNIQYF. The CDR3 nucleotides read TGTGCCAGCAGTGAAGAGGGGTATGCCAAAAACATTCAGTACTTC.

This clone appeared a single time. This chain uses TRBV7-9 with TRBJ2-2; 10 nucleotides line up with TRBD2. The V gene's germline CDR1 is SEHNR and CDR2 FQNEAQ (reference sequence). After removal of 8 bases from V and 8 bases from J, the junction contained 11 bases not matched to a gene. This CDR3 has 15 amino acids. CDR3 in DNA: TGTGCCAGCTCCAGACTAGCGGGCCCCTCAGGGGAGCTGTTTTTT. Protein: CASSRLAGPSGELFF.